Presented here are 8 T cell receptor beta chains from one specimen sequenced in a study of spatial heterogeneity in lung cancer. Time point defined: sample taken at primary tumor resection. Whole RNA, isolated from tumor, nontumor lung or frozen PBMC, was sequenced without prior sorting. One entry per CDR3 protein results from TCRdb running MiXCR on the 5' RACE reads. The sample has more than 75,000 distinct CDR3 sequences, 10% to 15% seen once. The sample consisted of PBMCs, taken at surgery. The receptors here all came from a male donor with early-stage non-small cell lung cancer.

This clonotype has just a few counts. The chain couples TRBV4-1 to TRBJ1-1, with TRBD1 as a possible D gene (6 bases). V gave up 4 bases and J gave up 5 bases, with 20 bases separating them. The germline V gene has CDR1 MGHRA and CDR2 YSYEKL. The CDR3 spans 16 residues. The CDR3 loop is CASSRFRRGQGTEAFF. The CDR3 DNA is TGCGCCAGCAGCCGATTTCGCCGGGGACAAGGGACTGAAGCTTTCTTT.

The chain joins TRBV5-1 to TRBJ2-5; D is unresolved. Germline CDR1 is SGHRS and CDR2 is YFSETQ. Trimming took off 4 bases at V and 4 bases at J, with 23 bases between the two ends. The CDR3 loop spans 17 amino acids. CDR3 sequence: CASSPTSTGPTPETQYF. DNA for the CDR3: TGCGCCAGCAGCCCCACAAGCACTGGACCCACCCCAGAGACCCAGTACTTC.

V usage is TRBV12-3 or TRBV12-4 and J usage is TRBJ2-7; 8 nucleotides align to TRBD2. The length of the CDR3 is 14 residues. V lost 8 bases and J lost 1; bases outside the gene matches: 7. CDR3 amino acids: CASPEASGSYEQYF. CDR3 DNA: TGTGCCAGCCCTGAGGCTAGCGGGTCCTACGAGCAGTACTTC.

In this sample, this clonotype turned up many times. CDR3 bases: TGTGCCAGCAGCTTAGGGACTGCTAGTAACACCATATATTTT. Translated: CASSLGTASNTIYF. The chain carries TRBV7-8 and TRBJ1-3; the D is unclear. The CDR3 covers 14 residues. Per germline, CDR1 SGHVS and CDR2 FQNEAQ. V was shortened by 1 base and J by 7 bases, with 11 bases between the two germline ends.

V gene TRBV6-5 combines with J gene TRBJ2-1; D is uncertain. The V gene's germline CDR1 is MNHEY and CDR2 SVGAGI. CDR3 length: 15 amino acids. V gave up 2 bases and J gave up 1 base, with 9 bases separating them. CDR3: CASSYGRPSYNEQFF. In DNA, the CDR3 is TGTGCCAGCAGTTACGGCCGGCCTTCCTACAATGAGCAGTTCTTC.

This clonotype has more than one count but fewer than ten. CDR3 protein: CAISSGGTGNTIYF. The CDR3 nucleotides read TGTGCCATCAGTTCAGGGGGCACTGGAAACACCATATATTTT. The rearrangement uses TRBV10-3 and TRBJ1-3, with 8 bases aligning to TRBD1. CDR3 length equals 14 residues. Unmatched junction bases numbered 2, after V lost 5 bases and J lost 2 bases. CDR1 is ENHRY and CDR2 is SYGVKD in the germline V gene.

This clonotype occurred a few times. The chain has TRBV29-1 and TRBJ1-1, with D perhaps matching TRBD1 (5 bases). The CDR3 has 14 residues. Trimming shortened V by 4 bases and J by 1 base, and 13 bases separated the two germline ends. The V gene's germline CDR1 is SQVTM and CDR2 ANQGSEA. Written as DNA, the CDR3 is TGCAGCGTTGTAGGGTGGGGGGAGAACACTGAAGCTTTCTTT. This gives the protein CSVVGWGENTEAFF.

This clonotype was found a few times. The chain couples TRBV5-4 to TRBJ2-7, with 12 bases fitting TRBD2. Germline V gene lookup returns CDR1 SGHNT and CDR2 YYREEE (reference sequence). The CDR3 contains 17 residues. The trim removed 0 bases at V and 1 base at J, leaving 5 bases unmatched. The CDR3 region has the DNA TGTGCCAGCAGCTTGGCCTCTAGCGGGAGGGTTTCCTACGAGCAGTACTTC. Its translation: CASSLASSGRVSYEQYF.